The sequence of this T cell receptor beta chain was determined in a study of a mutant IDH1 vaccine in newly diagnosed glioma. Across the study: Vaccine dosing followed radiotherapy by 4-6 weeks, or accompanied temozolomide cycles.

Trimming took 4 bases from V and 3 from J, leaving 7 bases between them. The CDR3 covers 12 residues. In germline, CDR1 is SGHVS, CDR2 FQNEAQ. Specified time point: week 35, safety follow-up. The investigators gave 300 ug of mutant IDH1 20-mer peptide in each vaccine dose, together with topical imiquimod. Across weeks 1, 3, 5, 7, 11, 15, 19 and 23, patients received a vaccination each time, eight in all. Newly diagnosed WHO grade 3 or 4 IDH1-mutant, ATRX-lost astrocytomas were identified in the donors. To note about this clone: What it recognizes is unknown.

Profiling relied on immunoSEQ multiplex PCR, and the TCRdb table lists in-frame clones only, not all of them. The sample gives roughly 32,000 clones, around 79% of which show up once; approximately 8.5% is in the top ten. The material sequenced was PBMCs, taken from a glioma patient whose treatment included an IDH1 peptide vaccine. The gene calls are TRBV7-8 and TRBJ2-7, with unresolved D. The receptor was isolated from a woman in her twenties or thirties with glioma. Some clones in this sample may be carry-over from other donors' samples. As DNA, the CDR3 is TGTGCCAGCAGCTCGTGGGACTACGAGCAGTACTTC. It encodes CASSSWDYEQYF.